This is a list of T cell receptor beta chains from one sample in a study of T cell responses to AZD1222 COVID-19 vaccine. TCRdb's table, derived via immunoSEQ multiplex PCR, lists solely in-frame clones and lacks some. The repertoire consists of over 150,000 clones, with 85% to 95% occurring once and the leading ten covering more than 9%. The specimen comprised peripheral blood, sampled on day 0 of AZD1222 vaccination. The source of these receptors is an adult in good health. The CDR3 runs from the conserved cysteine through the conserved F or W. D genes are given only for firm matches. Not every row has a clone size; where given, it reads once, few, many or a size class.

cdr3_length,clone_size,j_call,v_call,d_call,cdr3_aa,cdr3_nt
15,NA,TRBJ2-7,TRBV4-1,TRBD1,CASSLRDSGLYEQYF,TGCGCCAGCAGCCTCAGGGACAGCGGTCTCTACGAGCAGTACTTC
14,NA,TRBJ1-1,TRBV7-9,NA,CASSFAGEYTEAFF,TGTGCCAGCAGCTTTGCAGGGGAGTATACTGAAGCTTTCTTT
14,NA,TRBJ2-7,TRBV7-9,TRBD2,CASSQSGRSGEQYF,TGTGCCAGCAGCCAAAGCGGGAGGAGCGGCGAGCAGTACTTC
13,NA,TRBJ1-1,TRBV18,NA,CASSPGRNTEAFF,TGTGCCAGCTCACCTGGCAGGAACACTGAAGCTTTCTTT
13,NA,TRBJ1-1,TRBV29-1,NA,CSVASIINTEAFF,TGCAGCGTTGCGTCTATCATAAACACTGAAGCTTTCTTT
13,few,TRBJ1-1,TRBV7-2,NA,CASSFSMNTEAFF,TGTGCCAGCAGCTTCTCCATGAACACTGAAGCTTTCTTT
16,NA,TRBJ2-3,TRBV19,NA,CASSIGARGASDTQYF,TGTGCCAGTAGTATAGGGGCACGGGGGGCCTCAGATACGCAGTATTTT
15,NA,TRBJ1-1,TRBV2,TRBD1,CASSERWTGGIEAFF,TGTGCCAGCAGTGAACGTTGGACAGGGGGCATTGAAGCTTTCTTT
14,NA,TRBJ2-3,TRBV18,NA,CASSPPSHGDTQYF,TGTGCCAGCTCACCACCCAGTCACGGGGATACGCAGTATTTT
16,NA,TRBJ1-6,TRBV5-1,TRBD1,CASSSTGGSYNSPLHF,TGCGCCAGCAGCTCGACAGGGGGCTCCTATAATTCACCCCTCCACTTT
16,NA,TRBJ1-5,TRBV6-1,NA,CASSEAESRRFSPQHF,TGTGCCAGCAGTGAAGCGGAATCCAGGCGCTTTTCGCCCCAGCATTTT
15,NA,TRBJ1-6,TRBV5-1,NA,CASSFDSSYNSPLHF,TGCGCCAGCAGCTTCGACAGCTCCTATAATTCACCCCTCCACTTT
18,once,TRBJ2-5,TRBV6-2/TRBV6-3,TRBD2,CASSYLGTSGGGRETQYF,TGTGCCAGCAGTTACCTCGGGACTAGCGGGGGGGGTCGAGAGACCCAGTACTTC
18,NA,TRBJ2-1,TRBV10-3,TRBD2,CAISATSGRGPIRGEQFF,TGTGCCATCAGTGCGACAAGCGGGAGGGGTCCCATACGAGGTGAGCAGTTCTTC
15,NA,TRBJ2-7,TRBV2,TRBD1,CASSEGGQGSLEQYF,TGTGCCAGCAGTGAAGGGGGACAGGGGTCCCTCGAGCAGTACTTC
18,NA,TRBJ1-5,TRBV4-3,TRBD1,CASSQEGGQGPPRVPQHF,TGCGCCAGCAGCCAAGAGGGGGGACAGGGCCCGCCGAGGGTGCCCCAGCATTTT
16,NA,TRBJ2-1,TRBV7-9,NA,CASSLGAYIPYNEQFF,TGTGCCAGCAGCTTAGGAGCGTATATTCCCTACAATGAGCAGTTCTTC